The 19 T cell receptor beta chains below were found in one sample sequenced in a study of T cells in Graves' hyperthyroidism and ophthalmopathy. Amplified regions were TCR beta CDR3 sequences from RNA transcripts. During a first-round RT-PCR of the TCR CDR3, the HTBI primer set was used. TCRdb passed the multiplex PCR reads through MiXCR, listing each CDR3 protein once. The sample carries some 600,000 distinct CDR3 sequences, approximately 13% recorded once. The sequencing sample was made of blood. These receptors originate from a woman aged 25 to 39 with Graves' hyperthyroidism that later progressed to Graves' ophthalmopathy.

The sample holds many counts of this clonotype. J is TRBJ1-1 and V is TRBV27; the D gene is possibly TRBD1 (6 bases). Trimming left V 5 bases short and J 3 bases short, with 16 bases between. This CDR3 has 15 residues. CDR1 is MNHEY and CDR2 is SMNVEV in the germline V gene (reference sequence). CDR3 bases: TGTGCCAGCAGTCCTCAACCCTGGGGGCACACTGAAGCTTTCTTT. Translating gives CASSPQPWGHTEAFF.

The table lists this clonotype with many counts. The chain joins TRBV30 to TRBJ2-7, with 11 bases that match TRBD2. Germline values: CDR1 GTSNPN, CDR2 SVGIG (reference sequence). Trimming took 4 bases from V and 0 from J; bases not matched to a gene: 8. The length of the CDR3 is 16 residues. This chain's CDR3 is CAWKTSGTPHSYEQYF. CDR3 nucleotides: TGTGCCTGGAAGACTAGCGGGACACCCCACTCCTACGAGCAGTACTTC.

This clonotype was picked up a small number of times. The chain is built from TRBV20-1 and TRBJ2-7; a possible D gene is TRBD1 (6 bases). CDR1 is DFQATT and CDR2 is SNEGSKA in the germline V gene (reference sequence). V was shortened by 3 bases and J by 4 bases, with 13 bases between the two germline ends. This CDR3 is built from 13 residues. DNA for the CDR3: TGCAGTGCTAGGAGGGGGATCCCTTACGAGCAGTACTTC. Amino acids: CSARRGIPYEQYF.

The table lists this clonotype with many counts. The chain recombines TRBV6-1 with TRBJ2-5; possibly TRBD1 or TRBD2 for D (5 bases each). The germline CDR1 and CDR2 sequences are MNHNS and SASEGT. CDR3 length: 14 amino acids. Trimming removed 5 bases from V and 2 bases from J, with 12 bases in between. CDR3 DNA sequence: TGTGCCAGCAGTAGGGGAGCGGTACAAGAGACCCAGTACTTC. As protein: CASSRGAVQETQYF.

A note on this clonotype: This may stem from a read error, because a much larger clone lies one nucleotide away. The chain combines TRBV29-1 with TRBJ2-5; 7 bases are shared with TRBD1. CDR1 is SQVTM, CDR2 ANQGSEA, per germline. This CDR3 is 14 amino acids long. DNA for the CDR3: TGCAGCATTGAAGAGCACACAGGGGAAGAGACCCAGTACTTC. Its protein is CSIEEHTGEETQYF.

The chain employs TRBV11-1 and TRBJ2-5; 15 bases map to TRBD2. The CDR3 totals 17 residues. Germline assignment: CDR1 SGHAT and CDR2 FQDESV (reference sequence). The V and J ends lost 6 bases and 5 bases, in that order; junction bases with no gene match: 10. DNA for the CDR3: TGTGCCAGCAGTGATGCGGGACTAGCGGGAGGTCGGGAGACCCAGTACTTC. This translates into CASSDAGLAGGRETQYF.

The chain is built from TRBV4-3 and TRBJ2-5; 14 bases map to TRBD2. CDR3 length: 18 amino acids. Germline V gene sequence: CDR1 LGHNA, CDR2 YSLEER. The V gene end was trimmed by 1 base and the J gene end by 2 bases; junction bases not matched to a gene: 6. CDR3 in DNA: TGCGCCAGCAGCCAAGGACTAGCGGGAGGGCGCCCTCAAGAGACCCAGTACTTC. Its protein product is CASSQGLAGGRPQETQYF.

The CDR3 reads CASSYLQGETEAFF. In DNA, the CDR3 is TGTGCCAGCAGTTACCTACAGGGAGAGACTGAAGCTTTCTTT. The V and J genes are TRBV6-2 or TRBV6-3 and TRBJ1-1; D possibly corresponds to TRBD1 (6 bases). Germline loops: CDR1 MNHEY, CDR2 SVGEGT. Deletions cut 2 bases from V and 5 bases from J, with 12 bases between. The CDR3 is 14 amino acids.

V usage is TRBV2 and J usage is TRBJ2-7; D is possibly TRBD1 (5 bases). From germline, CDR1 is SNHLY and CDR2 FYNNEI. The CDR3 is 13 residues long. Trimming took 10 bases from V and 3 from J, leaving 16 bases between them. In DNA form, the CDR3 reads TGTGCCATTAACGCAGGGTGGCGCTACGAGCAGTACTTC. It is translated as CAINAGWRYEQYF.

This sequence joins TRBV10-3 and TRBJ2-2, with D perhaps matching TRBD1 (5 bases). V was pared by 10 bases and J by 2 bases, with 14 bases between. Germline CDR1 and CDR2: ENHRY and SYGVKD. The CDR3 has 14 residues. The CDR3 DNA follows: TGTGCCACCTTACAGACAGTCAACACCGGGGAGCTGTTTTTT. This translates into CATLQTVNTGELFF.

The chain uses TRBV9 and TRBJ1-2, with TRBD1 matching 7 bases. Per the germline V gene, CDR1 is SGDLS and CDR2 is YYNGEE. The CDR3 sequence is 16 residues long. The V and J ends lost 4 bases and 2 bases, in that order; junction bases with no gene match: 11. The CDR3 nucleotides are TGTGCCAGCAGCCCCCCCCGACAGGGTATAAACTATGGCTACACCTTC. It translates to CASSPPRQGINYGYTF. Full variable domain (remainder filled in from reference TRBV9 and TRBJ1-2): DSGVTQTPKHLITATGQRVTLRCSPRSGDLSVYWYQQSLDQGLQFLIQYYNGEERAKGNILERFSAQQFPDLHSELNLSSLELGDSALYFCASSPPRQGINYGYTFGSGTRLTVV.

This clonotype has at least ten counts. V gene TRBV18 combines with J gene TRBJ2-3; 9 nucleotides agree with TRBD2. CDR1 and CDR2 (germline): KGHSH, LQKENI. The trim removed 2 bases at V and 0 bases at J, leaving 6 bases unmatched. The CDR3 consists of 17 residues. The CDR3 DNA reads TGTGCCAGCTCACCAAGAGGACTAGCGAACAGCACAGATACGCAGTATTTT. Protein sequence: CASSPRGLANSTDTQYF.

This clonotype was observed a handful of times. The J gene is TRBJ1-2, the V gene TRBV29-1; perhaps TRBD1 as D (5 bases). From germline, CDR1 is SQVTM and CDR2 ANQGSEA. This CDR3 comprises 17 residues. V lost 5 bases and J 3 bases, leaving 25 bases between the germline ends. The CDR3: CSVLLFEGRPGDYGYTF. The CDR3 coding sequence is TGCAGCGTTTTGTTATTCGAGGGTAGACCGGGGGACTATGGCTACACCTTC.

This clonotype was seen ten or more times. The V call is TRBV7-3, the J call TRBJ2-5; TRBD1 or TRBD2 may be the D gene (6 bases each). The CDR3 spans 14 residues. The germline V and J ends were trimmed by 5 bases and 5 bases, with 15 bases remaining between them. Germline V gene sequence: CDR1 SGHTA, CDR2 FQGTGA. The CDR3 spells CASSPGGGTETQYF. CDR3 DNA: TGTGCCAGCAGCCCCGGGGGCGGGACGGAGACCCAGTACTTC.

This clonotype has at least ten counts. This rearrangement joins TRBV30 to TRBJ2-3, with D hard to call. Trimming took off 3 bases at V and 8 bases at J, with 12 bases between the two ends. This CDR3 comprises 12 residues. Looked up from germline, CDR1 is GTSNPN and CDR2 is SVGIG (reference sequence). The CDR3 is CAWRASGLTQYF. In DNA form, the CDR3 reads TGTGCCTGGAGGGCAAGTGGCCTTACGCAGTATTTT. The variable domain in full, completed from reference TRBV30 and TRBJ2-3, reads SQTIHQWPATLVQPVGSPLSLECTVEGTSNPNLYWYRQAAGRGLQLLFYSVGIGQISSEVPQNLSASRPQDRQFILSSKKLLLSDSGFYLCAWRASGLTQYFGPGTRLTVL.

The table lists this clonotype with many counts. This chain links TRBV3-1 with TRBJ1-1; D is unclear. The germline V and J ends were trimmed by 4 bases and 3 bases, with 9 bases remaining between them. In germline, CDR1 is LGHDT, CDR2 YNNKEL (reference sequence). The CDR3 covers 13 residues. The CDR3 coding sequence is TGTGCCAGCAGCCGTCAGTGGGACACTGAAGCTTTCTTT. Translation: CASSRQWDTEAFF.

The V gene is TRBV18, the J gene TRBJ2-1, with 10 bases matching TRBD1. CDR1 KGHSH and CDR2 LQKENI come from the germline V gene. The CDR3 runs 16 residues. Losses at the gene ends were 4 bases for V and 0 bases for J; bases not matched to a gene: 3. For the CDR3, the DNA is TGTGCCAGCTCACTTAGGACAGGGGGCTCCTACAATGAGCAGTTCTTC. Its translation is CASSLRTGGSYNEQFF. Full variable domain (missing parts from reference TRBV18 and TRBJ2-1): NAGVMQNPRHLVRRRGQEARLRCSPMKGHSHVYWYRQLPEEGLKFMVYLQKENIIDESGMPKERFSAEFPKEGPSILRIQQVVRGDSAAYFCASSLRTGGSYNEQFFGPGTRLTVL.

This clonotype has at least ten counts. CDR3 loop: CASCQWQGPYEQYF. The CDR3 DNA is TGTGCCAGCTGCCAGTGGCAGGGGCCCTACGAGCAGTACTTC. This chain uses TRBV6-1 with TRBJ2-7, with TRBD1 as a possible D gene (6 bases). The CDR3 totals 14 residues. Trimming cost V 8 bases and J 2 bases, with 16 bases left between them. Germline CDR1 MNHNS, CDR2 SASEGT.

This clonotype was seen ten or more times. This sequence joins TRBV12-3 or TRBV12-4 and TRBJ1-6; 7 nucleotides align to TRBD1. The length of the CDR3 is 15 residues. V trimming: 1 base; J trimming: 9 bases; junction bases outside the gene matches: 6. The DNA for the CDR3 is TGTGCCAGCAGTTTAGACAGGGGCCTAGGTTCACCCCTCCACTTT. It translates to CASSLDRGLGSPLHF.